The clone carrying this T cell receptor beta chain was recorded a few times. As yet, its antigen is unknown. Germline values: CDR1 MNHEY, CDR2 SMNVEV (reference sequence). Trimming left V 4 bases short and J 6 bases short, with 16 bases between. CDR3 length: 14 residues. The sample comes from a study of blood T cells in healthy people across ages. Findings and limits, study-wide: A strong correlation was found between TCR beta diversity and the percentage of naive T cells. Per million T cells, TCR beta diversity dropped about linearly as age rose. When one million T cells were used, diversity estimates were thought to be underestimates.

Sample-barcoded 5' priming and a J-beta primer mix drove a second PCR of about 7 to 11 cycles. TCRdb redid the calling of the 5' RACE reads with MiXCR, one entry per CDR3 protein. Here the sample spans hundreds of thousands of distinct CDR3 sequences, around 42% being singletons. Healthy Caucasians from Russia aged about 6 to 95 served as donors. Sequenced input: blood. The genes are TRBV27 and TRBJ2-7, with unresolved D. This clonotype was obtained from a man aged 55-75 years in good health. For the CDR3, the DNA is TGTGCCAGCAGTTCCATTCTAGTAATGGCCGAGCAGTACTTC. This gives the protein CASSSILVMAEQYF.